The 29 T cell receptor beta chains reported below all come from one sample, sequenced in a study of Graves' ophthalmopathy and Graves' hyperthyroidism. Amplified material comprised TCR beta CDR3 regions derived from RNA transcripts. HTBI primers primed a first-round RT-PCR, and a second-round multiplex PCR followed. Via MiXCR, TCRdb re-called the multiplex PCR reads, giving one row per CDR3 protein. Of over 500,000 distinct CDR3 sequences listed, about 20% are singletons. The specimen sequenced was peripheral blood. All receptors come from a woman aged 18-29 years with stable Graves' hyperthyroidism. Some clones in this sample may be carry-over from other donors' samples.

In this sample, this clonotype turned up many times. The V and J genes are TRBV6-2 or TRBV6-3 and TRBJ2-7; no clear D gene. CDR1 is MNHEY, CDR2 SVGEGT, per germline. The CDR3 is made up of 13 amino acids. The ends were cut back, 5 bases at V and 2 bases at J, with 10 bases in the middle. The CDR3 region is CASSADGPYEQYF. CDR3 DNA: TGTGCCAGCAGTGCCGACGGTCCCTACGAGCAGTACTTC.

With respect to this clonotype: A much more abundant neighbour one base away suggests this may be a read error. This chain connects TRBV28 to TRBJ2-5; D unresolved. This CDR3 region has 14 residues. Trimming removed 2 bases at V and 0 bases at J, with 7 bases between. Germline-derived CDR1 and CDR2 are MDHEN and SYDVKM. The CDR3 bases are TGTGCCAGCAGTTTACCATCTCACCAAGAGACCCAGTACTTC. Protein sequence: CASSLPSHQETQYF.

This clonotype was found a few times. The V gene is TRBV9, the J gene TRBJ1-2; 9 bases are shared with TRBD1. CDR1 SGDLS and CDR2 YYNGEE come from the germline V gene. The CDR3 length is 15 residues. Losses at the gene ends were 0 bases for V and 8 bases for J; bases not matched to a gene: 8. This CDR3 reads CASSVDSGTGRGYTF. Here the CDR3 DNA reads TGTGCCAGCAGCGTAGACTCCGGGACAGGGAGGGGCTACACCTTC.

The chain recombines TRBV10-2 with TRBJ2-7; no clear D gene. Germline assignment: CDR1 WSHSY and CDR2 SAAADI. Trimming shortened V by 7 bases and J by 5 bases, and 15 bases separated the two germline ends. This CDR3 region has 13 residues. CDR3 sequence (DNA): TGCGCCAGCACCCCGGCGCGACGAGACGAGCAGTACTTC. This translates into CASTPARRDEQYF.

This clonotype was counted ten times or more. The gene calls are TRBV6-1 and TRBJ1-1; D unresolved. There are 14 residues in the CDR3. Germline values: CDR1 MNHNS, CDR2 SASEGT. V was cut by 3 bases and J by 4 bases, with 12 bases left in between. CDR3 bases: TGTGCCAGCAGTGAGCCCTCTTGGAGCACTGAAGCTTTCTTT. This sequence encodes CASSEPSWSTEAFF.

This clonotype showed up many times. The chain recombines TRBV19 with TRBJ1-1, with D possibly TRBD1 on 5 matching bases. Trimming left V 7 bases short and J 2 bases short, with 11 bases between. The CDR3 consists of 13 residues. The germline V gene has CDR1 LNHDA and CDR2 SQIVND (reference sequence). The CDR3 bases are TGTGCCAGTACCAGGGATTTCAACACTGAAGCTTTCTTT. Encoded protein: CASTRDFNTEAFF.

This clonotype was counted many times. This CDR3 is CASSLRGLSLNSPLHF. CDR3 DNA: TGTGCCAGCAGCTTAAGGGGGCTCTCTCTTAATTCACCCCTCCACTTT. The rearrangement links TRBV13 to TRBJ1-6, with 7 bases fitting TRBD1. V was clipped by 2 bases and J by 6 bases; unmatched bases: 7. Germline assignment: CDR1 PRHDT and CDR2 FYEKMQ (reference sequence). This CDR3 comprises 16 residues.

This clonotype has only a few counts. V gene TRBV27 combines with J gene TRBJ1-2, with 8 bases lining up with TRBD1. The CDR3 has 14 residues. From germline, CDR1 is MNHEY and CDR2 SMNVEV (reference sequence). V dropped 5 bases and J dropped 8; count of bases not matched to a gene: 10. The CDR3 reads CASSPGQGRRGYTF. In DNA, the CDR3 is TGTGCCAGCAGTCCTGGACAGGGAAGGAGAGGCTACACCTTC.

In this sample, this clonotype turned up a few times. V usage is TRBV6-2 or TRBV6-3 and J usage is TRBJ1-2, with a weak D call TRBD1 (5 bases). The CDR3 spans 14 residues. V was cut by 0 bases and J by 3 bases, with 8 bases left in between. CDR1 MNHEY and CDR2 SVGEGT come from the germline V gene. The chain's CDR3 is CASSYSDSHYGYTF. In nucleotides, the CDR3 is TGTGCCAGCAGTTACTCCGACAGTCACTATGGCTACACCTTC.

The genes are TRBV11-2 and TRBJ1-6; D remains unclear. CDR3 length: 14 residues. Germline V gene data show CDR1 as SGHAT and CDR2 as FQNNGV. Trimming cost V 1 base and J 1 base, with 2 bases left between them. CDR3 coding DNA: TGTGCCAGCAGCTTAGTTTCCTATAATTCACCCCTCCACTTT. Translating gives CASSLVSYNSPLHF. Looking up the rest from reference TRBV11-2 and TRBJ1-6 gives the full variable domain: EAGVAQSPRYKIIEKRQSVAFWCNPISGHATLYWYQQILGQGPKLLIQFQNNGVVDDSQLPKDRFSAERLKGVDSTLKIQPAKLEDSAVYLCASSLVSYNSPLHFGNGTRLTVT.

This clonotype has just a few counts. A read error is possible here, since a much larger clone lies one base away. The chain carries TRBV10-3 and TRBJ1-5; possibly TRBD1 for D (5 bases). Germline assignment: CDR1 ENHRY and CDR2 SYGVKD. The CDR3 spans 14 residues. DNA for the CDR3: TGTGCCATCAGTGAGTCGTTGGGGGATCAGCCCCAGCAGTTT. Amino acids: CAISESLGDQPQQF.

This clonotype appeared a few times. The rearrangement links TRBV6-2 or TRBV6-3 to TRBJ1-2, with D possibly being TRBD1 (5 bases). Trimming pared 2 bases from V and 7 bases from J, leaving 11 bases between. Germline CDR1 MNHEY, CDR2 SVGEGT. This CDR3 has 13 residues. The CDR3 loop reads CASSYGQGPGYTF. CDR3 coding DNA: TGTGCCAGCAGTTACGGGCAGGGCCCTGGCTACACCTTC.

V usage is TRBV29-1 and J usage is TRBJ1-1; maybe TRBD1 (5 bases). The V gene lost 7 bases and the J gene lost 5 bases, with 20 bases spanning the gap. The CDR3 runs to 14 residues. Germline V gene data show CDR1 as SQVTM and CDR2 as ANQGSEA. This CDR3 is CSAGTGRRNTEAFF. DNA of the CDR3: TGCAGCGCCGGGACGGGGAGAAGAAATACTGAAGCTTTCTTT.

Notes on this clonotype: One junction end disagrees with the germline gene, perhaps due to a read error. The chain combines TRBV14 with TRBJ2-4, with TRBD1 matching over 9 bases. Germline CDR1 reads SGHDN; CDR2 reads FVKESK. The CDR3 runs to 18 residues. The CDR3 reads CASSLLRRQGVAKNIKYF. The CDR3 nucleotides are TGTGCCAGCAGCCTCCTAAGGCGACAGGGGGTAGCCAAAAACATTAAGTACTTC.

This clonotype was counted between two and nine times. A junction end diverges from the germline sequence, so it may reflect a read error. CDR3 nucleotide sequence: TGTGCCAGCAGCCCATCCCCACACACCGGAGACGCCTTC. Translated: CASSPSPHTGDAF. V usage is TRBV6-1 and J usage is TRBJ1-2; D remains unclear. Germline V gene lookup returns CDR1 MNHNS and CDR2 SASEGT. There are 13 residues in the CDR3.

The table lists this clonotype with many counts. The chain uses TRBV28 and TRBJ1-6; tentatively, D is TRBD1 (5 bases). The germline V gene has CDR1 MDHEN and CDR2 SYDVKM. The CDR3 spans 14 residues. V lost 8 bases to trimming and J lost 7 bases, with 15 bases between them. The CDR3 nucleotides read TGTGCCAGCTTCGGGGGGAGCAAAAATTCACCCCTCCACTTT. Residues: CASFGGSKNSPLHF.

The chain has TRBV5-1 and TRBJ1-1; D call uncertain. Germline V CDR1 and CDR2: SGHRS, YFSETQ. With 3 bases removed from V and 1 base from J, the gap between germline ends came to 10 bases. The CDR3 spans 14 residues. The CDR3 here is CASSYRPENTEAFF. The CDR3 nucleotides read TGCGCCAGCAGCTACCGACCGGAGAACACTGAAGCTTTCTTT.

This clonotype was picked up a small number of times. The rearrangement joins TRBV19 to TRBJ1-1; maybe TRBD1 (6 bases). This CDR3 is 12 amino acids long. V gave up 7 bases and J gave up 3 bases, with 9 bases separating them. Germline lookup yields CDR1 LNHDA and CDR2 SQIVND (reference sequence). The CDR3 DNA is TGTGCCAGTATTACAGGGTACACTGAAGCTTTCTTT. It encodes CASITGYTEAFF.

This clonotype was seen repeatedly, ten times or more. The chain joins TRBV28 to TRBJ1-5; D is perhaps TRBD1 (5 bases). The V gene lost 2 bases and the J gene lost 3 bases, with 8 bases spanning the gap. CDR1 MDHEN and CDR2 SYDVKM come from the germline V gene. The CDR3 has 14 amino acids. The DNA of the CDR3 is TGTGCCAGCAGTTTAGGGGGGAACAATCAGCCCCAGCATTTT. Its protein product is CASSLGGNNQPQHF.

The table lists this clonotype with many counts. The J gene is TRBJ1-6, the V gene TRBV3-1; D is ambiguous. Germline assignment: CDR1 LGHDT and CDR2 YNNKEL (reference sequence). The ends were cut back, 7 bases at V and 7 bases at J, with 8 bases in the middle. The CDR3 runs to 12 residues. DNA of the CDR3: TGTGCCAGCACGGGGAAAAATTCACCCCTCCACTTT. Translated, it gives CASTGKNSPLHF.

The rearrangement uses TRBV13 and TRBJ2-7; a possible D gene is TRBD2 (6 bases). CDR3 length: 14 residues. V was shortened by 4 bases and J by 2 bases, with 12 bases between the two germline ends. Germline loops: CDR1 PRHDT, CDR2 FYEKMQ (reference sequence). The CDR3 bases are TGTGCCAGCAGCTCTAGCGTGTTGACCTACGAGCAGTACTTC. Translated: CASSSSVLTYEQYF.

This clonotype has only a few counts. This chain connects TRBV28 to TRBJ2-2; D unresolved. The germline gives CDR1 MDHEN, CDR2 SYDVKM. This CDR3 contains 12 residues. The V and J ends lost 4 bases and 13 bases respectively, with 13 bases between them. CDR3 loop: CASSSGRPWLFF. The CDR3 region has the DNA TGTGCCAGCAGTTCGGGCCGGCCTTGGCTGTTTTTT.

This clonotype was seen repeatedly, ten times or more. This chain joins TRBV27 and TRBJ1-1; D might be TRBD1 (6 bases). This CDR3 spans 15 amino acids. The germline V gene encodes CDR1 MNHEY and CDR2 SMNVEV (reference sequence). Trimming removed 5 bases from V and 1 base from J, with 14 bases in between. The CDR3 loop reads CASSIGQPGNTEAFF. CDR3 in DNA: TGTGCCAGCAGTATAGGACAGCCTGGGAACACTGAAGCTTTCTTT.

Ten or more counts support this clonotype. The CDR3 sequence is CASSLSPGGGGYSPLHF. CDR3 DNA sequence: TGTGCCAGCAGTCTATCCCCGGGTGGCGGAGGGTATTCACCCCTCCACTTT. The chain has TRBV28 and TRBJ1-6; unclear D gene. This CDR3 is 17 amino acids long. Germline V gives CDR1 MDHEN, CDR2 SYDVKM. The V end lost 5 bases, the J end lost 8 bases, and 22 bases lay between the germline ends.

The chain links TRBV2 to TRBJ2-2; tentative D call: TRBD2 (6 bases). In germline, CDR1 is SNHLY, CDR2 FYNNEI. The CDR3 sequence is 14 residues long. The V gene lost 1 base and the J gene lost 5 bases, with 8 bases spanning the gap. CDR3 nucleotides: TGTGCCAGCAGTGAAGGTGGGGGGACCGGGGAGCTGTTTTTT. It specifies CASSEGGGTGELFF.

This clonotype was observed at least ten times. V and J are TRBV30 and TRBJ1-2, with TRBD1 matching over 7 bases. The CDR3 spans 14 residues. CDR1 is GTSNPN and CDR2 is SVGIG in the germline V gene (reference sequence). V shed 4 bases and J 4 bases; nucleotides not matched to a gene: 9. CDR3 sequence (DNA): TGTGCCTGGATGGAGTACAGGGGTGGCTATGGCTACACCTTC. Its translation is CAWMEYRGGYGYTF.

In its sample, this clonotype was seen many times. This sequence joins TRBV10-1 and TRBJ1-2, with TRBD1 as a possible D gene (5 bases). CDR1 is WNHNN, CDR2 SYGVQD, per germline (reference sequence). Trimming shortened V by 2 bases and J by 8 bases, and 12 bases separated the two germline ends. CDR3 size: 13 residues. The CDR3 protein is CASSEARGRGYTF. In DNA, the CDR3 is TGCGCCAGCAGTGAGGCCCGGGGGAGAGGCTACACCTTC.

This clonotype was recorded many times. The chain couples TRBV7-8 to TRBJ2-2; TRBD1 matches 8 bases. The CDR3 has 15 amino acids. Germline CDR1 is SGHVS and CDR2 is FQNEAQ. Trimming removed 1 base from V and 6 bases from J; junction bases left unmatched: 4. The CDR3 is CASSLGQGRAGELFF. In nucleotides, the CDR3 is TGTGCCAGCAGCTTAGGACAGGGGCGGGCCGGGGAGCTGTTTTTT.

The CDR3 DNA sequence: TGTGCCATCAGTGAGGCTACAGGGGGCGATTCACCCCTCCACTTT. Translating it yields CAISEATGGDSPLHF. The rearrangement joins TRBV10-3 to TRBJ1-6, with TRBD1 identical over 9 bases. The junction had 4 bases not matched to a gene; V was cut back by 2 bases and J by 8 bases. The CDR3 length is 15 residues. Germline V gene data show CDR1 as ENHRY and CDR2 as SYGVKD.